The 10 T cell receptor beta chains below all came from one sample that was sequenced in a study of blood T cell repertoires in COVID-19. The repertoire was sequenced with immunoSEQ multiplex PCR; TCRdb's copy has only in-frame clones and lacks some. Here the sample spans 200,000 to 250,000 clones, about nine tenths being singletons. The sequencing sample was made of PBMCs or T cells enriched from blood (not recorded which). The receptors originated from a man aged 18-30 years with acute COVID-19.

J is TRBJ2-3 and V is TRBV5-1; perhaps TRBD2 as D (7 bases). The CDR3 has 15 residues. The V and J ends lost 1 base and 5 bases respectively, with 14 bases between them. Germline V gene sequence: CDR1 SGHRS, CDR2 YFSETQ. CDR3 sequence reads: CASSLSGGGRDTQYF. In nucleotides, the CDR3 is TGCGCCAGCAGCTTGTCGGGGGGCGGGAGAGATACGCAGTATTTT.

CDR3 nucleotide sequence: TGCGCCAGCAGCCCCGGGCCGGGGACCTACGAGCAGTACTTC. Protein: CASSPGPGTYEQYF. V is TRBV4-3 and J is TRBJ2-7; maybe TRBD2 (5 bases). CDR1 is LGHNA, CDR2 YSLEER, per germline. The CDR3 has 14 amino acids. V lost 4 bases, J lost 2 bases, and 12 bases lay in between.

This chain joins TRBV9 and TRBJ2-2; D possibly corresponds to TRBD1 (6 bases). In germline, CDR1 is SGDLS, CDR2 YYNGEE. V was trimmed by 3 bases and J by 0 bases, leaving 12 bases between them. This CDR3 has 16 amino acids. The CDR3 coding sequence is TGTGCCAGCAGCGGGGGGACACGCGCGAACACCGGGGAGCTGTTTTTT. Translating gives CASSGGTRANTGELFF.

V and J are TRBV27 and TRBJ2-5, with 8 bases matching TRBD2. The germline V gene encodes CDR1 MNHEY and CDR2 SMNVEV (reference sequence). The CDR3 consists of 15 residues. After removal of 6 bases from V and 1 base from J, the junction contained 7 bases not matched to a gene. CDR3 sequence reads: CASSPGGALQETQYF. The CDR3 DNA reads TGTGCCAGCAGCCCGGGGGGGGCTCTCCAAGAGACCCAGTACTTC.

V usage is TRBV18 and J usage is TRBJ2-1; 10 bases map to TRBD2. Losses at the gene ends were 0 bases for V and 5 bases for J; bases not matched to a gene: 4. This CDR3 region has 16 residues. The germline gives CDR1 KGHSH, CDR2 LQKENI. The CDR3 region is CASSPPGTSVHNEQFF. DNA for the CDR3: TGTGCCAGCTCACCACCGGGGACTAGCGTACACAATGAGCAGTTCTTC.

The rearrangement links TRBV7-2 to TRBJ2-1, with TRBD2 identical over 10 bases. This CDR3 is built from 17 residues. Germline CDR1 and CDR2: SGHTA and FQGNSA. V lost 3 bases to trimming and J lost 3 bases; unmatched junction nucleotides: 8. The CDR3 region has the DNA TGTGCCAGCAGCTTCTCCCTAGCGGGAGCGCACTACAATGAGCAGTTCTTC. This codes for CASSFSLAGAHYNEQFF.

The gene calls are TRBV5-4 and TRBJ2-3; D is perhaps TRBD2 (7 bases). The CDR3 totals 15 residues. Trimming pared 4 bases from V and 1 base from J, leaving 13 bases between. The germline CDR1 and CDR2 sequences are SGHNT and YYREEE (reference sequence). The CDR3 sequence: CASSPQGGGTDTQYF. Written as DNA, the CDR3 is TGTGCCAGCAGCCCACAGGGAGGGGGCACAGATACGCAGTATTTT.

This clone was recorded only once. A read error may account for a junction end that differs from germline. The rearrangement uses TRBV7-7 and TRBJ2-1; D is unresolved. CDR1 is SSHAT, CDR2 FNYEAQ, per germline (reference sequence). The CDR3 runs to 15 residues. Here the CDR3 reads CASSHSESSYNEQFF. The CDR3 DNA follows: TGTGCTAGCAGCCACTCTGAGAGCTCCTACAATGAGCAGTTCTTC.

V and J are TRBV4-1 and TRBJ2-2; 11 bases line up with TRBD1. Germline loops: CDR1 MGHRA, CDR2 YSYEKL. Trimming at V came to 2 bases and at J to 2 bases, leaving 10 bases not matched to a gene. The CDR3 is 19 residues long. CDR3: CASSQNIPGQGANTGELFF. The CDR3 DNA reads TGCGCCAGCAGCCAAAACATCCCCGGACAGGGGGCCAACACCGGGGAGCTGTTTTTT.

The gene calls are TRBV4-1 and TRBJ1-5; D not certain. Per the germline V gene, CDR1 is MGHRA and CDR2 is YSYEKL. V was shortened by 3 bases and J by 3 bases, with 6 bases between the two germline ends. The CDR3 totals 13 residues. CDR3 in amino acids: CASSHRVNQPQHF. CDR3 sequence (DNA): TGCGCCAGCAGCCACCGAGTCAATCAGCCCCAGCATTTT.